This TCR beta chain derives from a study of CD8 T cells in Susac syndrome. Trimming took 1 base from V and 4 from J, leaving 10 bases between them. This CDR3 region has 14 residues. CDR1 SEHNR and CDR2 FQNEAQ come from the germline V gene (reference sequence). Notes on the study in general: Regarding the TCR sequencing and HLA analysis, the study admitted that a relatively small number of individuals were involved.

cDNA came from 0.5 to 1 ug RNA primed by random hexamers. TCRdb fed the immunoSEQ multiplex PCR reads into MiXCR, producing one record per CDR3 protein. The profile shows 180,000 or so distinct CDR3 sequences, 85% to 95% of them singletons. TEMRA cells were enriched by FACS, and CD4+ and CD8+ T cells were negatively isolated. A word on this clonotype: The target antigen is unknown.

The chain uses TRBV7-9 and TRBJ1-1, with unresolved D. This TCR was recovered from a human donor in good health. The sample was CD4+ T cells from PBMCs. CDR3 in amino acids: CASSLDLGSTEAFF. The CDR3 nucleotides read TGTGCCAGCAGCTTAGATCTTGGGTCCACTGAAGCTTTCTTT. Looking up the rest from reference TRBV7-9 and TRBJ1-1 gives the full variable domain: DTGVSQNPRHKITKRGQNVTFRCDPISEHNRLYWYRQTLGQGPEFLTYFQNEAQLEKSRLLSDRFSAERPKGSFSTLEIQRTEQGDSAMYLCASSLDLGSTEAFFGQGTRLTVV.